Listed below are T cell receptor beta chains from one sample, sequenced in a study of T cells in Graves' hyperthyroidism and ophthalmopathy. Each CDR3 protein is one row after TCRdb ran MiXCR on the multiplex PCR reads. Among about 420,000 distinct CDR3 sequences, roughly 15% were seen once, and the ten largest hold approximately 5.3%. The sample comprised blood. The receptors derive from a woman under 30 with Graves' hyperthyroidism. The CDR3 runs from the conserved cysteine through the conserved F or W.

TRBV19	TRBJ2-5	CASSTSGGAGETQYF
TRBV6-1	TRBJ1-6	CASSEIDRGGSPLHF
TRBV7-6	TRBJ1-4	CASSLMGSGNEKLFF
TRBV12-5	TRBJ2-7	CARDSGLSSYEQYF
TRBV30	TRBJ1-3	CACSGNTIYF
TRBV3-1	TRBJ2-3	CASSRAGRTDTQYF
TRBV5-1	TRBJ2-3	CASRTSPTSTDTQYF
TRBV20-1	TRBJ2-7	CSAGAEGIYEQYF
TRBV7-3	TRBJ1-6	CASSPGGAFYNSPLHF
TRBV27	TRBJ2-5	CASSPRLAGKEETQYF
TRBV13	TRBJ2-7	CASSSLGSVYEQYF
TRBV28	TRBJ2-2	CASSRDRDAGELFF
TRBV11-2	TRBJ2-2	CASSPLDGKNTGELFF
TRBV20-1	TRBJ2-6	CSARDLPEEANVLTF
TRBV28	TRBJ2-3	CASSSYSGRATDTQYF
TRBV2	TRBJ2-3	CASTPGVSADTQYF
TRBV30	TRBJ2-7	CAWSPRVGEQYF
TRBV3-1	TRBJ2-7	CASSQGLAAYEQYF
TRBV6-1	TRBJ1-1	CASSEIGDTEAFF
TRBV2	TRBJ2-1	CASKTHAGLSYNEQFF
TRBV2	TRBJ1-2	CATSGQGARNYGYTF
TRBV10-3	TRBJ2-1	CATQGQGGNEQFF
TRBV19	TRBJ2-3	CASSVGPTSIADTQYF
TRBV9	TRBJ2-1	CASSVGTFTYNEQFF
TRBV27	TRBJ1-5	CASSFLAYSNQPQHF
TRBV9	TRBJ2-7	CASSVGVKPYEQYF
TRBV28	TRBJ2-7	CASSQRNRVEQYF
TRBV20-1	TRBJ2-3	CSARVPSGSTDTQYF
TRBV7-8	TRBJ1-2	CASSLERGPNYGYTF
TRBV7-2	TRBJ2-1	CASSPGTTSSYNEQFF
TRBV20-1	TRBJ2-3	CSAWTSGGPSDTQYF
TRBV5-6	TRBJ1-2	CASSTGTVANYGYTF
TRBV6-1	TRBJ2-7	CASSFTRISNEQYF